This entry concerns a single TCR beta chain. The length of the CDR3 is 13 residues. Trimming at V came to 6 bases and at J to 4 bases, leaving 5 bases not matched to a gene. Germline CDR1 and CDR2: MNHEY and SVGAGI. RNA extraction and reverse transcription yielded cDNA as sequencing template. Assay used: immunoSEQ multiplex PCR; TCRdb lists only in-frame clones, some missing. The sample lists approximately 100,000 clones; around 60% were seen once. These data come from a study of CD8+ T cells in alopecia areata. Described treatment: oral pan-JAK inhibitor, 5-10 mg twice daily. The material was CD8+ T cells sorted from blood, obtained between weeks 55 and 70, from a patient treated with tofacitinib. The clonotype comes from a human donor with alopecia areata. The chain is built from TRBV6-5 and TRBJ2-5; 7 nucleotides align to TRBD1. CDR3 bases: TGTGCCAGCAGCCACAACAGGGGAGAGACCCAGTACTTC. Its protein product is CASSHNRGETQYF.